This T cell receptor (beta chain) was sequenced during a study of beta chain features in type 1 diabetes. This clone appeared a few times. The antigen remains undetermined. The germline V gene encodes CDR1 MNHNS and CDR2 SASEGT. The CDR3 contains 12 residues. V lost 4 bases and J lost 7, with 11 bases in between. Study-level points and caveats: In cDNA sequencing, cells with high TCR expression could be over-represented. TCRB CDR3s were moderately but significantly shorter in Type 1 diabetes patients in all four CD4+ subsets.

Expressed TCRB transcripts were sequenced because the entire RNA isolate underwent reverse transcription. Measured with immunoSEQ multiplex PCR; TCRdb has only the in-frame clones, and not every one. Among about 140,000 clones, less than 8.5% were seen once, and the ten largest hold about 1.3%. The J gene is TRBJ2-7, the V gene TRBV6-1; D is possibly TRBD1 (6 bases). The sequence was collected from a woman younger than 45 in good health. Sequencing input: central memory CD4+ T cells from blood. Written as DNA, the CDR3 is TGTGCCAGCAGTGGGACAGAGTGGGAGCAGTACTTC. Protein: CASSGTEWEQYF.